Sequencing of this T cell receptor (beta chain) was carried out in a study of T-cell reconstitution after alpha-beta-depleted transplantation in children (dated by TCRdb to 2016 to 2018). With respect to the entire study: Using TCR repertoire profiling, the study followed T-cell immune reconstitution in a quantitative way in children after TCRalphabeta/CD19-depleted allogeneic hematopoietic cell transplantation.

Receptor libraries were prepared by PCR. TCRdb records Illumina HiSeq 2500 as the sequencer. To normalize quantification of the TCRbeta repertoire, the TCR libraries were built with molecular barcoding that relied on unique molecular identifiers. TCRdb's own reprocessing of the public reads used fastp at Q25 and MiXCR and kept productive beta chains. Rows with a matching CDR3 protein are joined into one entry that keeps the most common DNA and genes. In this sample the table shows 120,000 or so distinct CDR3 sequences, about 9.3% of which occur a single time. 8% of the sample is held by the ten biggest clonotypes. This clonotype was seen repeatedly, ten times or more. No cognate antigen has been identified for it. One base away there is no much larger clone; base qualities are not given. The germline V end is reduced by 5 bases and the J end by 4 bases; junction bases left unmatched: 5. Taken from cysteine to phenylalanine, the CDR3 has 14 residues. Only the CDR3 region is kept as DNA, spanning 42 bases read in frame from base 1. CDR1 and CDR2 are drawn from the germline V gene: SQVTM, ANQGSEA.

This chain is built from TRBV29-1 and TRBJ2-1; 10 bases in between match TRBD2. The receptor was isolated from a human donor who donated a stem cell graft to a child with acute lymphoblastic leukemia. The sample here was PBMCs from the stem cell graft donor, taken from the stem cell graft. The DNA reads as follows: TGCAGCGTTTATCGGACTAGCGGTTACAATGAGCAGTTCTTC. Translated, it reads CSVYRTSGYNEQFF.